This passage covers 3 T cell receptor beta chains from one sample sequenced in a study of blood T cell repertoires in COVID-19. Sequencing used immunoSEQ multiplex PCR; TCRdb keeps in-frame clones, though not all of them. The table includes 130,000 to 150,000 clones, approximately 82% detected once. The specimen was peripheral blood. These receptors were obtained from a woman aged 45-65 years in a cohort sampled during active or convalescent COVID-19.

In its sample, this clone was seen once. The rearrangement uses TRBV4-3 and TRBJ2-7; 8 bases are a match to TRBD2. The CDR3 spans 18 residues. Germline V lookup: CDR1 LGHNA, CDR2 YSLEER. With 3 bases clipped from V and 0 bases from J, the junction kept 13 bases outside the gene matches. The CDR3 reads CASSQGVMRGDGSYEQYF. The CDR3 DNA reads as TGCGCCAGCAGCCAGGGGGTCATGCGGGGGGACGGCTCCTACGAGCAGTACTTC.

The V gene is TRBV10-3, the J gene TRBJ2-7; D perhaps matches TRBD1 (6 bases). CDR1 is ENHRY, CDR2 SYGVKD, per germline. The CDR3 spans 14 residues. V lost 10 bases, J lost 4 bases, and 20 bases lay in between. The CDR3 region is CASRAGVGDYEQYF. CDR3 sequence (DNA): TGTGCCAGCAGGGCAGGGGTAGGAGATTACGAGCAGTACTTC.

The gene calls are TRBV24-1 and TRBJ2-7, with a possible D match to TRBD2 (6 bases). The CDR3 consists of 14 residues. Trimming pared 10 bases from V and 7 bases from J, leaving 22 bases between. Germline assignment: CDR1 KGHDR and CDR2 SFDVKD. CDR3 DNA sequence: TGTGCCACGGACACCGGGACTCTAAATGGAGAGCAGTACTTC. It codes for CATDTGTLNGEQYF.